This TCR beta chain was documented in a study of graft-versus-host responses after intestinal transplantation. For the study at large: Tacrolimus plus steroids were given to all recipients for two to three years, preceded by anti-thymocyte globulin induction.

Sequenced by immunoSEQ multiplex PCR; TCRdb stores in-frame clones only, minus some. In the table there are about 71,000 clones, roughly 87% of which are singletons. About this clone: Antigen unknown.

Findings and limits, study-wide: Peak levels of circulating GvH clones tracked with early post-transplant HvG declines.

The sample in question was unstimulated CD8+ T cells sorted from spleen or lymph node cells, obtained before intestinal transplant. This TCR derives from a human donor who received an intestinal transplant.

CDR3 DNA: TGTGCCAGCAGCTTGGCTCCTAGCGGGGGGTTCGCCGGGGAGCTGTTTTTT. This gives the protein CASSLAPSGGFAGELFF. V gene TRBV5-6 combines with J gene TRBJ2-2; 11 bases align to TRBD2. Germline CDR1 SGHDT, CDR2 YYEEEE. Trimming at V came to 0 bases and at J to 6 bases, leaving 7 bases not matched to a gene. This CDR3 region has 17 residues.